This TCR beta chain was captured in a study of identifying expanded T cells in peripheral blood. The length of the CDR3 is 13 residues. Per the germline V gene, CDR1 is SGHNT and CDR2 is YYREEE (reference sequence). The junction had 4 bases not matched to a gene; V was cut back by 5 bases and J by 4 bases. Healthy donors had no documented immune events, such as infections, while sampled. Sequencing was performed with immunoSEQ multiplex PCR; in TCRdb, only in-frame clones are kept and a portion is missing. The table includes tens of thousands of clones, over 75% detected once. About this clone: Its antigen remains unidentified.

General observations from the study: Over approximately two and four weeks, about 15 and 19 clones changed, versus roughly 1.2 between replicates. Clone count variance between roughly 2-week samples rose with total template count.

The material sequenced was blood. The chain employs TRBV5-4 and TRBJ1-2; TRBD1 agrees at 8 bases. This receptor was obtained from a person aged 18 to 75 in good health. The DNA of the CDR3 is TGTGCCAGCAGATCCGACAGGGGCTATGGCTACACCTTC. Amino acids: CASRSDRGYGYTF.